Listed below are T cell receptor beta chains from one sample, sequenced in a study of T cell responses to AZD1222 COVID-19 vaccine. Assay: immunoSEQ multiplex PCR; the TCRdb copy retains only in-frame clones and omits some. The sample comprises 150,000 to 200,000 clones, less than 90% of which are singletons, and about 1.5% rests with the top ten. The material sequenced was peripheral blood, taken on day 0 of AZD1222 vaccination. The source of these receptors is an adult in good health. CDR3s include the opening cysteine and the closing phenylalanine or tryptophan. The order of the fields is CDR3 length, V gene, clone size, D gene, J gene, CDR3 DNA, CDR3 protein. A D gene is named only where the DNA matches it firmly. Part of the rows lack a size; the others show once, few, many or a class for expanded clones.

len: 16
v_gene: TRBV9
abundance: few
d_gene: .
j_gene: TRBJ1-6
CDR3nt: TGTGCCAGCAGCGTTAATTGGGATGTACTAAATTCACCCCTCCACTTT
CDR3aa: CASSVNWDVLNSPLHF

len: 13
v_gene: TRBV9
abundance: .
d_gene: .
j_gene: TRBJ2-3
CDR3nt: TGTGCCAGCAGCGCGGCGGCGCCAGATACGCAGTATTTT
CDR3aa: CASSAAAPDTQYF

len: 15
v_gene: TRBV11-1
abundance: .
d_gene: TRBD1
j_gene: TRBJ1-1
CDR3nt: TGTGCCAGCAGCAAAATGACAGGGGTGAACACTGAAGCTTTCTTT
CDR3aa: CASSKMTGVNTEAFF

len: 15
v_gene: TRBV9
abundance: .
d_gene: .
j_gene: TRBJ2-5
CDR3nt: TGTGCCAGCAGCCCTCGAGCCCAGATACAAGAGACCCAGTACTTC
CDR3aa: CASSPRAQIQETQYF

len: 12
v_gene: TRBV19
abundance: .
d_gene: .
j_gene: TRBJ2-1
CDR3nt: TGTGCCAGTTCGCCGAGTGGGAATGAGCAGTTCTTC
CDR3aa: CASSPSGNEQFF

len: 14
v_gene: TRBV28
abundance: .
d_gene: .
j_gene: TRBJ1-2
CDR3nt: TGTGCCAGCACCGAGGGTCCAGGGGATTATGGCTACACCTTC
CDR3aa: CASTEGPGDYGYTF

len: 14
v_gene: TRBV10-2
abundance: .
d_gene: .
j_gene: TRBJ2-3
CDR3nt: TGCGCCAGCAGTGACCCGGGCTCCACAGATACGCAGTATTTT
CDR3aa: CASSDPGSTDTQYF

len: 15
v_gene: TRBV7-6
abundance: once
d_gene: .
j_gene: TRBJ2-1
CDR3nt: TGTGCCAGCAGCCCCCAGCAGGGTTCCTACAATGAGCAGTTCTTC
CDR3aa: CASSPQQGSYNEQFF

len: 16
v_gene: TRBV19
abundance: once
d_gene: TRBD1
j_gene: TRBJ1-2
CDR3nt: TGTGCCAGTAGTATTCCCGGCTCTAACAGGGGGCACGGCTACACCTTC
CDR3aa: CASSIPGSNRGHGYTF

len: 15
v_gene: TRBV11-2
abundance: .
d_gene: .
j_gene: TRBJ2-7
CDR3nt: TGTGCCAGCAGCCCCTTGGGGTGGTCGGGGGTCGAGCAGTACTTC
CDR3aa: CASSPLGWSGVEQYF

len: 11
v_gene: TRBV6-1
abundance: .
d_gene: .
j_gene: TRBJ2-7
CDR3nt: TGTGCCAGCAGTGAACACTACGAGCAGTACTTC
CDR3aa: CASSEHYEQYF

len: 15
v_gene: TRBV19
abundance: .
d_gene: .
j_gene: TRBJ1-2
CDR3nt: TGTGCCAGTAGTCCTTCCGGCAGGCCGAACTATGGCTACACCTTC
CDR3aa: CASSPSGRPNYGYTF

len: 14
v_gene: TRBV5-1
abundance: few
d_gene: .
j_gene: TRBJ1-2
CDR3nt: TGCGCCAGCAGCTTCCAGGGGTCCCTCTATGGCTACACCTTC
CDR3aa: CASSFQGSLYGYTF

len: 15
v_gene: TRBV3-1/TRBV3-2
abundance: few
d_gene: TRBD2
j_gene: TRBJ2-1
CDR3nt: TGTGCCAGCAGCCTAGGGACTAGCGGTTACAATGAGCAGTTCTTC
CDR3aa: CASSLGTSGYNEQFF

len: 13
v_gene: TRBV30
abundance: .
d_gene: .
j_gene: TRBJ2-4
CDR3nt: TGTGCCTGTGACGACAGGAGGAAAAACATTCAGTACTTC
CDR3aa: CACDDRRKNIQYF

len: 13
v_gene: TRBV28
abundance: .
d_gene: .
j_gene: TRBJ2-5
CDR3nt: TGTGCCAGCAGTTTTGCAGGGCGGGAGACCCAGTACTTC
CDR3aa: CASSFAGRETQYF

len: 17
v_gene: TRBV3-1/TRBV3-2
abundance: .
d_gene: .
j_gene: TRBJ2-2
CDR3nt: TGTGCCAGCAGCCTTAAAATGGGGACACTAAACACCGGGGAGCTGTTTTTT
CDR3aa: CASSLKMGTLNTGELFF

len: 16
v_gene: TRBV4-3
abundance: .
d_gene: TRBD1
j_gene: TRBJ2-7
CDR3nt: TGCGCCAGCAGCCGGGAGCCGGGACAGGGGTCCTACGAGCAGTACTTC
CDR3aa: CASSREPGQGSYEQYF

len: 13
v_gene: TRBV3-1/TRBV3-2
abundance: .
d_gene: .
j_gene: TRBJ1-3
CDR3nt: TGTGCCAGCAGCCAGGGGGCTGGAAACACCATATATTTT
CDR3aa: CASSQGAGNTIYF

len: 16
v_gene: TRBV5-5
abundance: .
d_gene: TRBD1
j_gene: TRBJ1-2
CDR3nt: TGTGCCAGCAGCTTACAACCGGGACAGGGAGGCTATGGCTACACCTTC
CDR3aa: CASSLQPGQGGYGYTF

len: 13
v_gene: TRBV19
abundance: .
d_gene: .
j_gene: TRBJ1-4
CDR3nt: TGTGCCACCAGGGAGGGAGTCTATGAAAAACTGTTTTTT
CDR3aa: CATREGVYEKLFF

len: 14
v_gene: TRBV5-6
abundance: .
d_gene: TRBD1
j_gene: TRBJ2-1
CDR3nt: TGTGCCAGCAGCTTAGGACAGGACTACAATGAGCAGTTCTTC
CDR3aa: CASSLGQDYNEQFF

len: 15
v_gene: TRBV7-2
abundance: .
d_gene: .
j_gene: TRBJ2-2
CDR3nt: TGTGCCAGCAGACCGATGACCACGAACACCGGGGAGCTGTTTTTT
CDR3aa: CASRPMTTNTGELFF

len: 15
v_gene: TRBV4-2
abundance: .
d_gene: TRBD2
j_gene: TRBJ2-7
CDR3nt: TGTGCCAGCAGCCAAGCGAGCGGGAGTCTTCGCGAGCAGTACTTC
CDR3aa: CASSQASGSLREQYF

len: 15
v_gene: TRBV30
abundance: once
d_gene: .
j_gene: TRBJ2-7
CDR3nt: TGTGCCTGGAGCCCTCACATGGGACGGCCCTACGAGCAGTACTTC
CDR3aa: CAWSPHMGRPYEQYF

len: 15
v_gene: TRBV19
abundance: .
d_gene: .
j_gene: TRBJ1-3
CDR3nt: TGTGCCAGTAGGGCCGACAGATCCTCTGGAAACACCATATATTTT
CDR3aa: CASRADRSSGNTIYF

len: 14
v_gene: TRBV9
abundance: .
d_gene: TRBD1
j_gene: TRBJ2-1
CDR3nt: TGTGCCAGCAGCGTAGGAACAGGGGGCAATGAGCAGTTCTTC
CDR3aa: CASSVGTGGNEQFF

len: 12
v_gene: TRBV29-1
abundance: few
d_gene: .
j_gene: TRBJ1-5
CDR3nt: TGCAGCGTTGCCGACGGATCTGGGGCCCAGCATTTT
CDR3aa: CSVADGSGAQHF

len: 15
v_gene: TRBV6-6
abundance: few
d_gene: TRBD2
j_gene: TRBJ2-1
CDR3nt: TGTGCCAGCAGTTACCGCCAGCGGGGGTCCTATGAGCAGTTCTTC
CDR3aa: CASSYRQRGSYEQFF

len: 17
v_gene: TRBV7-9
abundance: .
d_gene: .
j_gene: TRBJ1-2
CDR3nt: TGTGCCAGCAGCTTATTAGAGGGGTCGTCTAGCCGCTATGGCTACACCTTC
CDR3aa: CASSLLEGSSSRYGYTF

len: 17
v_gene: TRBV5-1
abundance: .
d_gene: TRBD2
j_gene: TRBJ2-7
CDR3nt: TGCGCCAGCAGCCCAGGACTAGCGGGAGGGTACTCCTACGAGCAGTACTTC
CDR3aa: CASSPGLAGGYSYEQYF

len: 14
v_gene: TRBV28
abundance: .
d_gene: TRBD1
j_gene: TRBJ1-2
CDR3nt: TGTGCCAGCAGTTCCCCGGGACAGGGCGATGGCTACACCTTC
CDR3aa: CASSSPGQGDGYTF

len: 13
v_gene: TRBV28
abundance: once
d_gene: .
j_gene: TRBJ2-3
CDR3nt: TGTGCCAGCAGTTTATTTCGGGCAGATACGCAGTATTTT
CDR3aa: CASSLFRADTQYF

len: 16
v_gene: TRBV27
abundance: .
d_gene: TRBD2
j_gene: TRBJ2-3
CDR3nt: TGTGCCAGCAGTTTGGCTAGCGGGGGTTACACAGATACGCAGTATTTT
CDR3aa: CASSLASGGYTDTQYF